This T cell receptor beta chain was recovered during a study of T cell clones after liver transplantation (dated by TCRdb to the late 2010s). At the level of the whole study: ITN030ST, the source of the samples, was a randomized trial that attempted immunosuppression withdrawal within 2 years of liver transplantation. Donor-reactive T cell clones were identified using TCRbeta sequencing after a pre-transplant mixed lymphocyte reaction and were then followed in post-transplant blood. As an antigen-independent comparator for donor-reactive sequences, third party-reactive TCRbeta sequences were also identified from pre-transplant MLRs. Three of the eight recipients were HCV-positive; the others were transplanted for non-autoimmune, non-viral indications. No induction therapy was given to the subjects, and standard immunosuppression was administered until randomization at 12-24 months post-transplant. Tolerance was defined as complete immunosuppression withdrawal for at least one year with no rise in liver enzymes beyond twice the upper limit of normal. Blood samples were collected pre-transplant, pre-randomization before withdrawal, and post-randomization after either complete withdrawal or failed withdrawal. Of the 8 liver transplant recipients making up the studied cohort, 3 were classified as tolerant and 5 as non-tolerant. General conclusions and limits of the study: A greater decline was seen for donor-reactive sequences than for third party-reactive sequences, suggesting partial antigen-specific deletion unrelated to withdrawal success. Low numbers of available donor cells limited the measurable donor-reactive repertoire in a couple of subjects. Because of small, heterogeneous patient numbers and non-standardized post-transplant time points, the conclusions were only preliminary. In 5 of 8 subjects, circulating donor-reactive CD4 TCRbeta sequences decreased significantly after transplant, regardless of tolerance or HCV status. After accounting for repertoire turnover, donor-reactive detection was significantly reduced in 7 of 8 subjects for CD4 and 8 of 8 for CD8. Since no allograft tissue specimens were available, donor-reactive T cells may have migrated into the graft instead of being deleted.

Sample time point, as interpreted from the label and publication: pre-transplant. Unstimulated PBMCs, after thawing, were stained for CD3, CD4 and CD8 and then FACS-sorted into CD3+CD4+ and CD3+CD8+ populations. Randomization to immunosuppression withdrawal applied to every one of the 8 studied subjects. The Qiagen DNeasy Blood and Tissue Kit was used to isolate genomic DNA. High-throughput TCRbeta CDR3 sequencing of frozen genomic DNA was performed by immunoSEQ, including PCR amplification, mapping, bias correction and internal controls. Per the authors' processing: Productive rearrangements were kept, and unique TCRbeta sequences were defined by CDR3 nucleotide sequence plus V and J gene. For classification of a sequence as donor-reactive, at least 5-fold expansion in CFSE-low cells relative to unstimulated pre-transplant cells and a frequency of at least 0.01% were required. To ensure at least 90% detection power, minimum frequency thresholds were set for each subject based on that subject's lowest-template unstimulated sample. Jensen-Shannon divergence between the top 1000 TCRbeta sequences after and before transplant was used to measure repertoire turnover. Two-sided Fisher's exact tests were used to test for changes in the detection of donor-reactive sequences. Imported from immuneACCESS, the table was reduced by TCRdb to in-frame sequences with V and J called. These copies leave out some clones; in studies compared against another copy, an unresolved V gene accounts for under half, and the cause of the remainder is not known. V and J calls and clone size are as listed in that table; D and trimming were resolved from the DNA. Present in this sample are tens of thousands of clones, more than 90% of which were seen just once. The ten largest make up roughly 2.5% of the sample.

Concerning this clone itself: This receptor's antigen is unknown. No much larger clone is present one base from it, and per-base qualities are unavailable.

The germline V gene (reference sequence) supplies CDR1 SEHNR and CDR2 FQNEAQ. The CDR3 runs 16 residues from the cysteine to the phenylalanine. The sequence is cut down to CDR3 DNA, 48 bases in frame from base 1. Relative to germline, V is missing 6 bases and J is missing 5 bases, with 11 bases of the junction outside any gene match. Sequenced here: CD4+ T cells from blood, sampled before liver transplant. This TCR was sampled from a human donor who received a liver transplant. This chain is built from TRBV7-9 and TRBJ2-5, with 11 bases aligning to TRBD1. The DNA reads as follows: TGTGCCAGCAGTTATGGGGACAGGGGGATTCTGGAGACCCAGTACTTC. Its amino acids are CASSYGDRGILETQYF.